This T cell receptor beta chain was identified in a study of blood T cells in healthy people across ages. Study-level information: Through template switching, about one barcoded beta molecule was captured per two T cells, as measured in model experiments.

A sample-barcoded 5' primer and a J-beta primer mix were used in a second PCR of about 7 to 12 cycles. TCRdb redid the calling of the 5' RACE reads with MiXCR, one entry per CDR3 protein. The sample consists of 800,000 to 1,300,000 distinct CDR3 sequences, under 30% of them appearing once. The CDR3 runs to 22 residues. In germline, CDR1 is SGHRS, CDR2 YFSETQ. V was cut by 3 bases and J by 0 bases, with 33 bases left in between. The same sample was also used in a study of T cells of mothers and their children.

This chain links TRBV5-1 with TRBJ2-5, with D perhaps TRBD1 or TRBD2 (7 bases each). The sequence derives from a girl aged 2 to 10 in good health. Sequenced material: blood. As DNA, the CDR3 is TGCGCCAGCAGCTCAAGACAGGGAGGATTTACGGCGGGAGCGATGAACCAAGAGACCCAGTACTTC. As protein: CASSSRQGGFTAGAMNQETQYF.